The rows below give T cell receptor beta chains drawn from one sample of a study of T-cell reconstitution after alpha-beta-depleted transplantation in children. TCRdb re-called the PCR reads through MiXCR, storing one row per CDR3 protein. The sample shows 440,000 or so distinct CDR3 sequences, roughly a tenth of them seen only once. Specimen: PBMCs from the stem cell graft donor, collected from the stem cell graft. These receptor sequences come from a human donor who donated a stem cell graft to a child with acute myeloid leukemia. The CDR3 runs from the conserved cysteine through the conserved F or W. A D gene is named only where the DNA matches it firmly. Clone size is shown for a subset of rows, as once, few, many or a class of expanded clone.

few	-	TRBV4-1	TRBJ2-6	TGCGCCAGCAGCCAAGACTTTCCTGGGGCCAACGTCCTGACTTTC	CASSQDFPGANVLTF
-	-	TRBV18	TRBJ2-1	TGTGCCAGCTCTCGTACTCGACTACCTACCTACAATGAGCAGTTCTTC	CASSRTRLPTYNEQFF
-	-	TRBV18	TRBJ2-1	TGTGCCAGCTTGACGGGGGCCTCCTACAATGAGCAGTTCTTC	CASLTGASYNEQFF
few	-	TRBV12-3/TRBV12-4	TRBJ2-7	TGTGCCAGCAGTTTGGAGTTTGGCGAGCAGTACTTC	CASSLEFGEQYF
few	-	TRBV7-2	TRBJ2-7	TGTGCCAGCAGCTTAGTGCAGGGGTTAAGCTACGAGCAGTACTTC	CASSLVQGLSYEQYF
few	TRBD1	TRBV20-1	TRBJ2-7	TGCAGTGCTAGAGAGATCGGACAGGGGACCTACGAGCAGTACTTC	CSAREIGQGTYEQYF
-	-	TRBV5-1	TRBJ1-1	TGCGCCAGCAGCTTACGGTCGGGCACTGAAGCTTTCTTT	CASSLRSGTEAFF
few	TRBD1	TRBV6-5	TRBJ1-1	TGTGCCAGCAGACAGGGGCGGACTGAAGCTTTCTTT	CASRQGRTEAFF
few	TRBD2	TRBV7-6	TRBJ2-3	TGTGCCAGCAGCTTGCTAGCGGGGAAAACAGATACGCAGTATTTT	CASSLLAGKTDTQYF
few	-	TRBV20-1	TRBJ1-6	TGCAGTGCTCAAGCGGGGCCTGATAATTCACCCCTCCACTTT	CSAQAGPDNSPLHF
many	-	TRBV5-1	TRBJ2-1	TGCGCCAGCAGCTTTTTTAGCGCCTACAATGAGCAGTTCTTC	CASSFFSAYNEQFF
few	-	TRBV5-1	TRBJ2-5	TGCGCCAGCTATCCTGACGGGGTTAGGAGGGAGACCCAGTACTTC	CASYPDGVRRETQYF
few	TRBD2	TRBV30	TRBJ2-3	TGTGCCTGGAGTTTCAGGACTAGCGAAGATACGCAGTATTTT	CAWSFRTSEDTQYF
many	TRBD1	TRBV5-1	TRBJ1-1	TGCGCCAGCAGAACAGGGGATATGAACACTGAAGCTTTCTTT	CASRTGDMNTEAFF
-	TRBD1	TRBV5-6	TRBJ1-6	TGTGCCAGCAGCCAAGGGACAGGGCGGAATTCACCCCTCCACTTT	CASSQGTGRNSPLHF
many	-	TRBV5-1	TRBJ1-4	TGCGCCAGCAGGCCCGGGGAGGGAAAACTGTTTTTT	CASRPGEGKLFF
-	-	TRBV5-5	TRBJ2-5	TGTGCCAGCAGCTTGGATGCGGGGGCTGAGACCCAGTACTTC	CASSLDAGAETQYF
-	TRBD2	TRBV5-1	TRBJ2-7	TGCGCCAGCAGCCCCGGACTAGCGGGAGTAAACGAGCAGTACTTC	CASSPGLAGVNEQYF
-	-	TRBV29-1	TRBJ2-1	TGCAGCGTTGAAGACCAAGGATATGAGCAGTTCTTC	CSVEDQGYEQFF
few	-	TRBV15	TRBJ2-1	TGTGCCACCAGCAGAGAACGGGGCCACAATGAGCAGTTCTTC	CATSRERGHNEQFF
many	-	TRBV27	TRBJ2-1	TGTGCCAGCAGTTTAAGGCAGGGTGGTGAGCAGTTCTTC	CASSLRQGGEQFF
many	-	TRBV2	TRBJ2-5	TGTGCCAGCAAACCACTGCGGAGTCAGGAGACCCAGTACTTC	CASKPLRSQETQYF
-	TRBD1	TRBV6-5	TRBJ1-1	TGTGCCAGCAGTTCTCGACAGGGGGCTCCGCGAGCTTTCTTT	CASSSRQGAPRAFF
-	-	TRBV5-1	TRBJ2-5	TGCGCCAGCAGCTCCACCGGGACTACCCAGGGGGAGACCCAGTACTTC	CASSSTGTTQGETQYF
few	TRBD1	TRBV7-2	TRBJ2-3	TGTGCCAGCAGCTCATCGGACAGGGGTAGCACAGATACGCAGTATTTT	CASSSSDRGSTDTQYF
few	-	TRBV20-1	TRBJ1-5	TGCAGTGCCCAACGGGGGGGCGAGAGTCAGCCCCAGCATTTT	CSAQRGGESQPQHF
-	-	TRBV4-1	TRBJ1-5	TGCGCCAGCAGCCAAAGTGGGACATTCGGGCAGCCCCAGCATTTT	CASSQSGTFGQPQHF
few	TRBD2	TRBV9	TRBJ2-2	TGTGCCAGCAGCGTAAGGCTGGGGGGGAGCGAACCCACCGGGGAGCTGTTTTTT	CASSVRLGGSEPTGELFF
few	TRBD1	TRBV6-1	TRBJ1-2	TGTGCCAGCAGTAATCCGGGACAGGGAGGCTACACCTTC	CASSNPGQGGYTF
many	-	TRBV3-1	TRBJ1-1	TGTGCCAGCAGCCAACCGAACACTGAAGCTTTCTTT	CASSQPNTEAFF
-	-	TRBV5-1	TRBJ2-2	TGCGCCAGCAGCTTGGATCCGAACGCGAACACCGGGGAGCTGTTTTTT	CASSLDPNANTGELFF
-	TRBD1	TRBV6-5	TRBJ1-5	TGTGCCAGCAGTTACTCGGGGGACAGTGATAGCAATCAGCCCCAGCATTTT	CASSYSGDSDSNQPQHF
many	-	TRBV6-6	TRBJ1-1	TGTGCCAGCAGTTACAACCAGGGCGCTGAAGCTTTCTTT	CASSYNQGAEAFF
medium-sized	TRBD1	TRBV6-2/TRBV6-3	TRBJ2-2	TGTGCCAGCACCATAGGACAGGGTAAACCCGGGGAGCTGTTTTTT	CASTIGQGKPGELFF
-	-	TRBV9	TRBJ2-2	TGTGCCAGCAGCGGATACGGGCGGAACACCGGGGAGCTGTTTTTT	CASSGYGRNTGELFF
few	TRBD1	TRBV29-1	TRBJ1-2	TGCAGCGTCCCGGACAGGGGCTTGGATGGCTACACCTTC	CSVPDRGLDGYTF
few	-	TRBV5-5	TRBJ1-5	TGTGCCAGCAGTTCGGAAGCTTTCAATCAGCCCCAGCATTTT	CASSSEAFNQPQHF
-	TRBD2	TRBV6-1	TRBJ2-2	TGTGCCAGCCGGGGCGGGGGGGCGAACACCGGGGAGCTGTTTTTT	CASRGGGANTGELFF
many	-	TRBV5-6	TRBJ2-2	TGTGCCAGCAGCTTGGGGGGTACCGCCACCGGGGAGCTGTTTTTT	CASSLGGTATGELFF
many	-	TRBV27	TRBJ1-2	TGTGCCAGCAGCCCTGTCGGGGGTCCCTATGGCTACACCTTC	CASSPVGGPYGYTF
-	-	TRBV5-1	TRBJ2-2	TGCGCCAGCAGCTTGGACAGAAGACCTCACACCGGGGAGCTGTTTTTT	CASSLDRRPHTGELFF
few	TRBD1	TRBV7-2	TRBJ1-5	TGTGCCAGCAGCTTAGGGACAGGGTCAGCTCAGCCCCAGCATTTT	CASSLGTGSAQPQHF
-	-	TRBV10-2	TRBJ2-2	TGCGCCAGCAGTGAGTCGAGGGGAACCGGGGAGCTGTTTTTT	CASSESRGTGELFF
-	-	TRBV4-2	TRBJ1-1	TGTGCCAGCAGCCAAGGGGGGGCGGGGGATGACACTGAAGCTTTCTTT	CASSQGGAGDDTEAFF
many	TRBD1	TRBV5-1	TRBJ2-1	TGCGCCAGCAGGGAAAGGACAGGGGATGTCTACAATGAGCAGTTCTTC	CASRERTGDVYNEQFF
few	TRBD1	TRBV12-3/TRBV12-4	TRBJ1-6	TGTGCCAGCAGACCCGGGACAGGATCCAATAATTCACCCCTCCACTTT	CASRPGTGSNNSPLHF
few	-	TRBV5-1	TRBJ2-1	TGCGCCAGCAGCCAGACCGGTTCCTACAATGAGCAGTTCTTC	CASSQTGSYNEQFF
few	-	TRBV5-1	TRBJ2-4	TGCGCCAGCAGCTTGACGGGACCAGACAAAAACATTCAGTACTTC	CASSLTGPDKNIQYF
-	TRBD1	TRBV18	TRBJ2-5	TGTGCCAGCTCTCAGGGGACAGGGAAGGACTTC	CASSQGTGKDF
-	-	TRBV10-3	TRBJ1-2	TGTGCCATCAGTGAGTGGGACAACTATGGCTACACCTTC	CAISEWDNYGYTF
few	TRBD2	TRBV6-1	TRBJ2-5	TGTGCCAGCAGTGAATTCGCGGGGGGGCTCCAAGAGACCCAGTACTTC	CASSEFAGGLQETQYF
-	-	TRBV29-1	TRBJ2-1	TGCAGCGTTGGCTCAGGGTCAGGGTCTGTTATCAATGAGCAGTTCTTC	CSVGSGSGSVINEQFF
-	-	TRBV10-1	TRBJ2-5	TGCGCCAGCAGGGTCCCGGACGGGAAAGAGACCCAGTACTTC	CASRVPDGKETQYF
few	-	TRBV6-2/TRBV6-3	TRBJ2-1	TGTGCCAGCACCCTACTTCAGAACAATGAGCAGTTCTTC	CASTLLQNNEQFF
few	-	TRBV20-1	TRBJ2-1	TGCAGTGCTAGAGATCCCCGGACCATGCACAATGAGCAGTTCTTC	CSARDPRTMHNEQFF
-	-	TRBV30	TRBJ2-7	TGTGCCTGGAGTGGGCTCTCCTACGAGCAGTACTTC	CAWSGLSYEQYF
once	-	TRBV4-3	TRBJ2-5	TGCGCCAGCAGCCAAGATTTGGTGGGAGATGGGCGAGAGACCCAGTACTTC	CASSQDLVGDGRETQYF